These 12 T cell receptor beta chains share one sample of origin, sequenced in a study of CXCR3-negative and CXCR3-positive naive CD8 T cells. These receptors have no known antigen. General study results and limits: Naive cells with CXCR3 showed TRB CDR3s that were more hydrophobic than those in CXCR3-negative naive cells.

The libraries of TRB cDNA were constructed through 5' RACE using UMI labels. Reanalyzing the 5' RACE reads, TCRdb keeps one entry per CDR3 protein, without DNA. Its clone listing holds about 89,000 distinct CDR3 sequences. Sequencing was carried out using naive CXCR3+ CD8+ T cells from blood. Subset noted: CD45RO-CCR7+CD27+CD95- naive CD8+ T cells expressing CXCR3 (TNR3+). The receptors come from a human donor in good health. Some clones in this sample may be carry-over from other donors' samples.

The rearrangement uses TRBV28 and TRBJ1-5; the D call from TCRdb, TRBD1, cannot be confirmed without DNA. CDR3 length: 13 residues. CDR1 and CDR2 from the germline V gene are MDHEN and SYDVKM. This chain's CDR3 is CASSRTQGQPQHF.

The chain joins TRBV6-2 or TRBV6-3 to TRBJ2-7. Germline values: CDR1 MNHEY, CDR2 SVGEGT. This CDR3 is built from 12 residues. The chain's CDR3 is CASSYLLREQYF.

The gene calls are TRBV4-3 and TRBJ2-2; with no DNA, the TCRdb D assignment of TRBD1 cannot be verified. This CDR3 has 15 residues. Germline V gives CDR1 LGHNA, CDR2 YSLEER. Here the CDR3 reads CASSQGGILNGELFF.

The J gene is TRBJ1-2, the V gene TRBV29-1; TCRdb gives TRBD1 as the D gene, but with no DNA this cannot be confirmed. CDR1 SQVTM and CDR2 ANQGSEA come from the germline V gene. CDR3 length equals 14 residues. The CDR3 region is CSDSRQGAAYGYTF. Filled out from reference TRBV29-1 and TRBJ1-2, the complete variable domain reads SAVISQKPSRDICQRGTSLTIQCQVDSQVTMMFWYRQQPGQSLTLIATANQGSEATYESGFVIDKFPISRPNLTFSTLTVSNMSPEDSSIYLCSDSRQGAAYGYTFGSGTRLTVV.

The chain is built from TRBV12-3 or TRBV12-4 and TRBJ2-7. The CDR3 runs 14 residues. CDR3 sequence: CACSLVERLYEQYF.

The chain links TRBV12-3 or TRBV12-4 to TRBJ2-5; the TRBD2 assignment by TCRdb is unverifiable without DNA. This CDR3 has 15 amino acids. CDR3 protein: CASSFLGLYQETQYF.

This chain links TRBV5-1 with TRBJ2-2; TCRdb returns TRBD2, unconfirmable since there is no DNA. This CDR3 has 13 amino acids. From germline, CDR1 is SGHRS and CDR2 YFSETQ. CDR3 amino acids: CASSPGLTGELFF.

The chain is built from TRBV12-5 and TRBJ2-3. The CDR3 spans 14 residues. The germline V gene encodes CDR1 LGHNT and CDR2 FRNRAP. The CDR3 loop is CASGLVGGADTQYF.

The chain links TRBV18 to TRBJ2-1. Looked up from germline, CDR1 is KGHSH and CDR2 is LQKENI. The CDR3 has 16 amino acids. CDR3 protein: CASSPTGVISYNEQFF.

The J gene is TRBJ2-7, the V gene TRBV5-1. The germline V gene has CDR1 SGHRS and CDR2 YFSETQ. This CDR3 is 15 amino acids long. CDR3 residues: CASSEEGIYSYEQYF.

The gene calls are TRBV23-1 and TRBJ2-5. TRBV23-1 is an ORF for which the function is uncertain. The CDR3 covers 14 residues. The CDR3 reads CASSQSESKETQYF.

The gene calls are TRBV7-8 and TRBJ2-4; without DNA, the TCRdb call of TRBD2 cannot be checked. The CDR3 runs to 16 residues. Germline assignment: CDR1 SGHVS and CDR2 FQNEAQ. The CDR3 protein is CASSLGPSGGKNIQYF.